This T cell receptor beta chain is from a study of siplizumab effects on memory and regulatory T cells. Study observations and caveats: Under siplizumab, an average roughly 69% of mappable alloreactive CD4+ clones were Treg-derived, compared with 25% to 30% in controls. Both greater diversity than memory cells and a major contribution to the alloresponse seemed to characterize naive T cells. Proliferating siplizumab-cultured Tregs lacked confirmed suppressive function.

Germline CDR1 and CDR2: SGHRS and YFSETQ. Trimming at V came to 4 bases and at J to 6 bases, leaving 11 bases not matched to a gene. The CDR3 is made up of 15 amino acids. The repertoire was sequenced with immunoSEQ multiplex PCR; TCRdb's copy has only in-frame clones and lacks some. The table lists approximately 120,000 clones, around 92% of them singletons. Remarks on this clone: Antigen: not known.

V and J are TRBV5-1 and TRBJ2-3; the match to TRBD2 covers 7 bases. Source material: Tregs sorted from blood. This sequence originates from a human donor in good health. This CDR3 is CASSLRGGTGDTQYF. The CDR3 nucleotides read TGCGCCAGCAGCCTACGGGGAGGGACGGGGGATACGCAGTATTTT.